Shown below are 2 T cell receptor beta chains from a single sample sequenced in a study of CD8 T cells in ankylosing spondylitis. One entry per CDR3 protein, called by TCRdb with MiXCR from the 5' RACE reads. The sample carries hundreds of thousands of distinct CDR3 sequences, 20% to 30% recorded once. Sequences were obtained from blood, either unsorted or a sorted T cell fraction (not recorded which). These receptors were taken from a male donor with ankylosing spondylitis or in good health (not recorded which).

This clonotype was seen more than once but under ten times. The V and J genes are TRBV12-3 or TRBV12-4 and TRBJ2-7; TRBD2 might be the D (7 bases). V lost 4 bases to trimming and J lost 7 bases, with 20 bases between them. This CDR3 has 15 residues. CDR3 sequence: CASSSLSGGPKEQYF. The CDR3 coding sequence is TGTGCCAGCAGTTCCCTATCCGGGGGGCCTAAGGAGCAGTACTTC.

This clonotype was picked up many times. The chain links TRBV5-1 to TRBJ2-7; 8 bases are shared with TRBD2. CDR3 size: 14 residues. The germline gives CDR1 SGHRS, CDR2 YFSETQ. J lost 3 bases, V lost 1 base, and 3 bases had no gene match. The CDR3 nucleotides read TGCGCCAGCAGCTTGATCGGGGGGGACTACGAGCAGTACTTC. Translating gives CASSLIGGDYEQYF. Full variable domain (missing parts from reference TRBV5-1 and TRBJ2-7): KAGVTQTPRYLIKTRGQQVTLSCSPISGHRSVSWYQQTPGQGLQFLFEYFSETQRNKGNFPGRFSGRQFSNSRSEMNVSTLELGDSALYLCASSLIGGDYEQYFGPGTRLTVT.